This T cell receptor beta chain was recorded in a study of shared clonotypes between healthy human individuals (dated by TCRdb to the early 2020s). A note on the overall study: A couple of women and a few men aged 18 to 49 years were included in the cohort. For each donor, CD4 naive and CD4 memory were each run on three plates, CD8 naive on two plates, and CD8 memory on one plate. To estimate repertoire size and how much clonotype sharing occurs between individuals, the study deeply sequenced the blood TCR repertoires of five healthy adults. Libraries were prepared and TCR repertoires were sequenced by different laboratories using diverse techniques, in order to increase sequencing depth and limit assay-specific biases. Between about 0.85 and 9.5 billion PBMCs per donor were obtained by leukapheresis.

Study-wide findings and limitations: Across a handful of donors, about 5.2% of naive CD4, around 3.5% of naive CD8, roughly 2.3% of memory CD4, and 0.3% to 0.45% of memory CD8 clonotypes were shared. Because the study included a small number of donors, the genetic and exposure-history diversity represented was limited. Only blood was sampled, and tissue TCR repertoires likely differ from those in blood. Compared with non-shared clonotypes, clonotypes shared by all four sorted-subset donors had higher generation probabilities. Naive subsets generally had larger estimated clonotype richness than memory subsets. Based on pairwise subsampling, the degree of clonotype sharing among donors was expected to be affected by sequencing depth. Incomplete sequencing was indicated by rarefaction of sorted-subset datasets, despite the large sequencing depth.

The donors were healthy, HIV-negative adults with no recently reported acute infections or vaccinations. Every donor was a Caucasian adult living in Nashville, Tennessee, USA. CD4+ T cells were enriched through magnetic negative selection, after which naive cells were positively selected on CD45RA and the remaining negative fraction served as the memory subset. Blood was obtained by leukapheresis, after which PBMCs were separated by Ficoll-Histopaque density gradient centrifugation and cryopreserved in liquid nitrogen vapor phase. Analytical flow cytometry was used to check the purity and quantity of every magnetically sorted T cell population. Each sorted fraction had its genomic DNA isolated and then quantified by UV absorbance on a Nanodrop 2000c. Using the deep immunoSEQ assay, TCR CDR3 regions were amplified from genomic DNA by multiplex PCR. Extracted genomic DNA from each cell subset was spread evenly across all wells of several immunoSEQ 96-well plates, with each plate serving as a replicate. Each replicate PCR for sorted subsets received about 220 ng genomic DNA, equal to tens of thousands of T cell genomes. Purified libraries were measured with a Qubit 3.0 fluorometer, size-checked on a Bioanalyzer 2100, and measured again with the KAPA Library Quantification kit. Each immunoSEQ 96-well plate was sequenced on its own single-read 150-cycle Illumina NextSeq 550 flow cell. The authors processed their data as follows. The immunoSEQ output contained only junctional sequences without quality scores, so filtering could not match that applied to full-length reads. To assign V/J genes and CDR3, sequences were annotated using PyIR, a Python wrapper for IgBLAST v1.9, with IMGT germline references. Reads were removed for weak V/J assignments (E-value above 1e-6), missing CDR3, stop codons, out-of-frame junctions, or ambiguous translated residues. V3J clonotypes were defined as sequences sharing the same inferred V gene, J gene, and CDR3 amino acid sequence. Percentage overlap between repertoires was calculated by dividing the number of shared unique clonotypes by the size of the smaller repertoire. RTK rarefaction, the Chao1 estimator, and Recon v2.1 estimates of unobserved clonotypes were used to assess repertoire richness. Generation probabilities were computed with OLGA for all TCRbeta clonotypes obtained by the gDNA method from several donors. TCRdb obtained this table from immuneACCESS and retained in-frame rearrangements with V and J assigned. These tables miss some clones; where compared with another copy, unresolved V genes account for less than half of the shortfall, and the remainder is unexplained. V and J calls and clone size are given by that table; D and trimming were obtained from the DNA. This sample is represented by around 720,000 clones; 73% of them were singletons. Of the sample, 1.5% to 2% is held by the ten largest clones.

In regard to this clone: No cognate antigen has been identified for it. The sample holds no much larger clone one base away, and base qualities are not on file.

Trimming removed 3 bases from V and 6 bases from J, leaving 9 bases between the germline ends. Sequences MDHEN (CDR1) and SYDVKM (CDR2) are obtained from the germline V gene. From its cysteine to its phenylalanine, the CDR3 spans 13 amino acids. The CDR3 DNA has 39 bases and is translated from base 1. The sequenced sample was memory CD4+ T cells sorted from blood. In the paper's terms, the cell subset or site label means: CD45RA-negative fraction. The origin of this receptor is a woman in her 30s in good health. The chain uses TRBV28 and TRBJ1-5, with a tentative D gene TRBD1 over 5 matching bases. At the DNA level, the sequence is TGTGCCAGCAGTTTTTTCGGGACTCAGCCCCAGCATTTT. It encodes CASSFFGTQPQHF.